This note documents a single T cell receptor beta chain sequence. Other DNA sequences in the same sample also yield this CDR3. TCRdb's table, derived via immunoSEQ multiplex PCR, lists solely in-frame clones and lacks some. The sample lists around 250,000 clones, around 80% occurring once. These data are taken from a study of blood T cell repertoires in COVID-19. About the study: Collection of acute and convalescent COVID-19 samples took place in the United States, Italy and Spain. Nucleic acid was either cDNA or gDNA, and it came from T cells, B-cell-depleted T cells, or PBMCs.

V shed 3 bases, J shed 5 bases, and the junction held 3 bases outside the gene matches. Germline values: CDR1 KGHSH, CDR2 LQKENI. The CDR3 totals 14 residues. This sequence originates from a man older than 75 with acute or convalescent COVID-19. Sample: peripheral blood. The V and J genes are TRBV18 and TRBJ2-5; TRBD1 aligns across 10 bases. The CDR3 sequence is CASSPGQGGETQYF. CDR3 bases: TGTGCCAGCTCACCCGGACAGGGGGGGGAGACCCAGTACTTC.